What follows are 25 T cell receptor beta chains derived from one specimen sequenced in a study of blood T cell repertoires in COVID-19. Profiled with immunoSEQ multiplex PCR; TCRdb holds only in-frame clones, not every one. The sample yields some 220,000 clones, roughly 84% seen once. Sequencing was performed on peripheral blood. The receptors were gathered from a woman in her sixties or seventies who had recovered from COVID-19.

The chain carries TRBV5-6 and TRBJ2-5; D may be TRBD1 (6 bases). This CDR3 is 15 amino acids long. The V and J ends lost 0 bases and 5 bases respectively, with 14 bases between them. From germline, CDR1 is SGHDT and CDR2 YYEEEE. The CDR3 DNA reads as TGTGCCAGCAGCTTGGATGGGGGCGGTTTGGAGACCCAGTACTTC. Residues: CASSLDGGGLETQYF.

The chain recombines TRBV7-3 with TRBJ1-2; possible D gene TRBD1, 6 bases. The germline gives CDR1 SGHTA, CDR2 FQGTGA. CDR3 length: 18 amino acids. V was shortened by 5 bases and J by 1 base, with 23 bases between the two germline ends. CDR3 in amino acids: CASSRLILRDTDNYGYTF. For the CDR3, the DNA is TGTGCCAGCAGCCGGCTGATATTACGGGACACAGATAACTATGGCTACACCTTC.

The chain recombines TRBV18 with TRBJ1-2, with D hard to call. Trimming removed 3 bases at V and 6 bases at J, with 11 bases between. Germline V lookup: CDR1 KGHSH, CDR2 LQKENI. CDR3 length: 13 amino acids. CDR3 nucleotide sequence: TGTGCCAGCTCACCCTCGACTCGAGATGGCTACACCTTC. Its protein is CASSPSTRDGYTF.

This chain joins TRBV13 and TRBJ1-1, with D maybe TRBD1 (5 bases). Trimming cost V 2 bases and J 6 bases, with 10 bases left between them. This CDR3 contains 13 residues. The germline V gene encodes CDR1 PRHDT and CDR2 FYEKMQ (reference sequence). The CDR3 spells CASSLQGRAEAFF. The CDR3 DNA follows: TGTGCCAGCAGCTTACAGGGAAGGGCTGAAGCTTTCTTT.

The chain has TRBV9 and TRBJ2-7; TRBD1 matches at 9 bases. This CDR3 contains 15 residues. Germline loops: CDR1 SGDLS, CDR2 YYNGEE. V lost 4 bases to trimming and J lost 1 base; unmatched junction nucleotides: 6. CDR3 in amino acids: CASSPWGQGSYEQYF. The CDR3 DNA is TGTGCCAGCAGCCCTTGGGGACAGGGATCCTACGAGCAGTACTTC.

The chain employs TRBV7-9 and TRBJ2-4, with TRBD1 identical over 8 bases. Trimming at V came to 1 base and at J to 10 bases, leaving 15 bases not matched to a gene. The CDR3 consists of 17 residues. Germline values: CDR1 SEHNR, CDR2 FQNEAQ (reference sequence). The chain's CDR3 is CASSLGIMRPGGPIQYF. The CDR3 DNA reads as TGTGCCAGCAGCTTAGGGATTATGCGGCCAGGGGGCCCTATTCAGTACTTC.

CDR3: CASSQLLAGGHNEQFF. CDR3 DNA sequence: TGTGCCAGCAGCCAGCTTCTAGCGGGGGGCCACAATGAGCAGTTCTTC. The V call is TRBV3-1 (or the pseudogene TRBV3-2), the J call TRBJ2-1; TRBD2 agrees at 11 bases. The CDR3 runs to 16 residues. After removal of 3 bases from V and 5 bases from J, the junction contained 6 bases not matched to a gene. Germline-derived CDR1 and CDR2 are LGHDT and YNNKEL (reference sequence).

The table lists this clone with a few counts. The CDR3 reads CASSSDRGSKNIQYF. The CDR3 DNA is TGCGCCAGCAGCTCAGACAGGGGGTCGAAAAACATTCAGTACTTC. The chain combines TRBV5-1 with TRBJ2-4, with 9 positions matching TRBD1. Germline CDR1 is SGHRS and CDR2 is YFSETQ. J gave up 4 bases and V 3 bases, and 5 bases lay outside the gene matches. The CDR3 is 15 residues long.

V is TRBV13 and J is TRBJ2-1, with a possible D match to TRBD1 (6 bases). In germline, CDR1 is PRHDT, CDR2 FYEKMQ (reference sequence). The CDR3 consists of 14 residues. V shed 3 bases and J shed 9 bases, with 15 bases lying between them. The CDR3 region is CASSFRQGMSEQFF. The CDR3, as DNA: TGTGCCAGCAGCTTTCGCCAGGGGATGAGTGAGCAGTTCTTC.

This clone was seen a handful of times. The chain employs TRBV4-1 and TRBJ1-2; tentatively, D is TRBD1 (5 bases). The CDR3 has 14 amino acids. Trimming left V 4 bases short and J 4 bases short, with 13 bases between. Germline lookup yields CDR1 MGHRA and CDR2 YSYEKL. The CDR3 spells CASSRFQGGYGYTF. CDR3 sequence (DNA): TGCGCCAGCAGCCGGTTTCAGGGTGGCTATGGCTACACCTTC.

This chain joins TRBV7-2 and TRBJ1-4, with a tentative D call TRBD1 (6 bases). Germline CDR1 is SGHTA and CDR2 is FQGNSA. The ends were cut back, 3 bases at V and 8 bases at J, with 10 bases in the middle. The CDR3 is 13 residues long. The CDR3 here is CASSFGQNEKLFF. CDR3 DNA sequence: TGTGCCAGCAGCTTCGGACAGAACGAAAAACTGTTTTTT.

The V and J genes are TRBV3-1 (or the pseudogene TRBV3-2) and TRBJ2-7; a weak D match, TRBD1 (5 bases). The germline gives CDR1 LGHDT, CDR2 YNNKEL (reference sequence). The CDR3 consists of 13 residues. Trimming stripped 6 bases from V and 5 bases from J, with 14 bases between. CDR3 in DNA: TGTGCCAGCAGACCCGCCAGGGCGGACGAGCAGTACTTC. Its protein is CASRPARADEQYF.

This chain joins TRBV19 and TRBJ2-7; D is unresolved. The CDR3 is made up of 13 amino acids. V dropped 7 bases and J dropped 6 bases, with 16 bases sitting between them. The germline V gene has CDR1 LNHDA and CDR2 SQIVND (reference sequence). This CDR3 is CASTRHGTSEQYF. In DNA, the CDR3 is TGTGCCAGTACCCGACATGGAACCTCCGAGCAGTACTTC.

V gene TRBV5-1 combines with J gene TRBJ1-1; 8 positions match TRBD1. This CDR3 has 13 amino acids. Per germline, CDR1 SGHRS and CDR2 YFSETQ. V gave up 3 bases and J gave up 8 bases; unmatched junction bases: 6. In nucleotides, the CDR3 is TGCGCCAGCAGCTCAGACAGGGGCGCCGAAGCTTTCTTT. Protein product: CASSSDRGAEAFF.

Concerning this clone: One end of the junction varies from germline; a read error may be responsible. This chain links TRBV6-2 or TRBV6-3 with TRBJ2-2; tentative D call: TRBD1 (7 bases). CDR3 length: 16 amino acids. CDR1 MNHEY and CDR2 SVGEGT come from the germline V gene. The CDR3 sequence is CASSYGPGQRRGVLFF. In DNA, the CDR3 is TGTGCCAGCAGTTACGGCCCGGGACAGAGGAGGGGGGTGCTGTTTTTT.

This clone was counted a single time. The V and J genes are TRBV7-6 and TRBJ2-1; 15 positions agree with TRBD2. Germline CDR1 reads SGHVS; CDR2 reads FNYEAQ. The CDR3 has 18 residues. The junction had 1 base not matched to a gene; V was cut back by 1 base and J by 0 bases. CDR3: CASSLGTSGGVSYNEQFF. The CDR3, as DNA: TGTGCCAGCAGCTTAGGGACTAGCGGGGGGGTCTCCTACAATGAGCAGTTCTTC.

The chain couples TRBV5-1 to TRBJ2-4; no reliable D call. The CDR3 has 13 residues. V was clipped by 5 bases and J by 10 bases, with 16 bases between them. Looked up from germline, CDR1 is SGHRS and CDR2 is YFSETQ. The CDR3 loop is CASSESGSLIQYF. CDR3 nucleotides: TGCGCCAGCAGTGAATCAGGCAGTTTAATTCAGTACTTC.

The V call is TRBV6-2 or TRBV6-3, the J call TRBJ2-7; tentatively, D is TRBD2 (7 bases). The CDR3 is 16 amino acids. Germline values: CDR1 MNHEY, CDR2 SVGEGT. V lost 1 base and J lost 7, with 20 bases in between. The CDR3 nucleotides are TGTGCCAGCAGTTACTTTCGGAGCACAGGGAGGGGAGAGCAGTACTTC. Translation gives CASSYFRSTGRGEQYF.

The chain carries TRBV18 and TRBJ1-1, with D tentatively TRBD1 (5 bases). Germline V gene sequence: CDR1 KGHSH, CDR2 LQKENI. The V end was cut by 2 bases, the J end by 1 base, with 14 bases between. The CDR3 extends over 16 amino acids. DNA for the CDR3: TGTGCCAGCTCACCAGGGGAGGGAGGGGCGAACACTGAAGCTTTCTTT. Translated: CASSPGEGGANTEAFF.

This clone appeared a few times. The gene calls are TRBV18 and TRBJ1-1; D gene ambiguous. Germline values: CDR1 KGHSH, CDR2 LQKENI. Trimming removed 4 bases from V and 1 base from J, with 10 bases in between. The length of the CDR3 is 14 residues. The CDR3 region is CASSQPLANTEAFF. CDR3 in DNA: TGTGCCAGCTCACAGCCACTCGCGAACACTGAAGCTTTCTTT.

The gene calls are TRBV3-1 (or the pseudogene TRBV3-2) and TRBJ1-2, with a tentative D call TRBD1 (6 bases). The CDR3 runs to 15 residues. V lost 5 bases to trimming and J lost 0 bases, with 13 bases between them. Germline assignment: CDR1 LGHDT and CDR2 YNNKEL (reference sequence). The CDR3 is CASSYGTTTNYGYTF. The CDR3 nucleotides read TGTGCCAGCAGCTATGGGACAACGACTAACTATGGCTACACCTTC.

By proportion, this clone is medium-sized. This CDR3 reads CASSLDGKGQPQHF. In DNA, the CDR3 is TGCGCCAGCAGCTTGGATGGGAAGGGGCAGCCCCAGCATTTT. The chain is built from TRBV5-1 and TRBJ1-5; maybe TRBD1 (5 bases). Between the trimmed V and J ends, which lost 0 bases and 7 bases, there was a span of 11 bases. The germline V gene encodes CDR1 SGHRS and CDR2 YFSETQ. This CDR3 contains 14 residues.

The chain uses TRBV13 and TRBJ2-3, with TRBD2 matching over 16 bases. Germline V gene sequence: CDR1 PRHDT, CDR2 FYEKMQ (reference sequence). Unmatched junction bases numbered 5, after V lost 4 bases and J lost 1 base. There are 18 residues in the CDR3. The CDR3 DNA reads TGTGCCAGCAGCTCGGGACTAGCGGGGGGGAAGGGCACAGATACGCAGTATTTT. Its translation is CASSSGLAGGKGTDTQYF.

The V gene is TRBV10-3, the J gene TRBJ1-2; 9 bases match TRBD1. J gave up 0 bases and V 6 bases, and 11 bases lay outside the gene matches. The germline V gene has CDR1 ENHRY and CDR2 SYGVKD. This CDR3 spans 17 amino acids. This chain's CDR3 is CAISSGTGLGANYGYTF. The CDR3 DNA reads TGTGCCATCAGCTCTGGGACAGGGCTTGGGGCTAACTATGGCTACACCTTC.

This clone is a singleton in its sample. The chain joins TRBV5-1 to TRBJ2-1; 13 bases align to TRBD2. CDR3 length: 15 residues. The ends lost 4 bases at V and 4 bases at J; junction bases unmatched: 2. Per germline, CDR1 SGHRS and CDR2 YFSETQ. In DNA, the CDR3 is TGCGCCAGCAGCATGGGACTAGCGGGGTACAATGAGCAGTTCTTC. It codes for CASSMGLAGYNEQFF.